This T cell receptor beta chain derives from a study of CD8 T cells in ankylosing spondylitis (dated by TCRdb to the late 2010s). In the study overall: T cell receptor beta repertoires were profiled in healthy donors and ankylosing spondylitis patients so that disease-linked TCR variants could be found. Peripheral blood was sampled, and synovial fluid was also collected from ankylosing spondylitis patients. In total, the full study cohort was made up of about 110 healthy donors and about two dozen ankylosing spondylitis patients.

What the authors observed across the whole study: A TCR beta motif of about 8 highly homologous amino acid variants appeared characteristic of blood from ankylosing spondylitis patients. The disease-linked clones were reported as significantly enriched in matched synovial fluid samples from ankylosing spondylitis patients. Some TCR beta motif variants had previously been reported in synovial fluid and blood of reactive arthritis patients, which suggested common disease-initiation mechanisms. In peripheral blood, the disease-linked clones were found at relatively low frequencies and had a CD8+ phenotype.

The instrument was an Illumina HiSeq 2500. Quantitative 5'-RACE with molecular barcodes was the method used to prepare the TCR beta libraries. The paper's processing steps were these. To identify disease-linked TCR variants, a new computational method was used, one built on a probabilistic model of VDJ rearrangement. TCRdb applied fastp at Q25 and MiXCR to the public reads, then kept only in-frame beta chains. CDR3 protein duplicates are merged, each entry listing the most common genes and DNA. The V and J calls were not made by the authors but by TCRdb's processing. A total of approximately 200,000 distinct CDR3 sequences appear in this sample, 9.5% to 15% of them only once. The ten largest clones take up approximately 17% of the sample. The germline V gene gives CDR1 as KGHDR and CDR2 as SFDVKD. The CDR3 contains 15 residues, cysteine and phenylalanine counted. The kept DNA is CDR3 alone, 45 bases in frame from the first base. V is reduced by 5 bases and J by 9 bases, leaving a spacing of 16 bases between them.

As concerns this clonotype: The target of this receptor is not known. No much larger clone is present one base from it, and per-base qualities are unavailable.

The sequence links TRBV24-1 to TRBJ1-6, with the identity of the D gene unclear. This clonotype originated in a male donor with ankylosing spondylitis or in good health (not recorded which). What was sequenced was blood, either unsorted or a sorted T cell fraction (not recorded which). The CDR3 in this case is CATSVEHRRGSPLHF. The sequence in DNA is TGTGCCACCAGTGTGGAACACCGTAGAGGTTCACCCCTCCACTTT.